Below, 20 T cell receptor beta chains from the same sample are listed, as sequenced in a study of shared clonotypes between healthy human individuals. Naive CD8 isolation took CD45RO-negative cells positively selected for CCR7 and excluded terminally differentiated effector memory CD45RA+ cells. Clones were sequenced by immunoSEQ multiplex PCR, and TCRdb holds only the in-frame ones, with some missing. The sample has a few hundred thousand clones, nearly 97% seen once. The sequencing sample was made of naive CD8+ T cells sorted from blood. These receptors came from a woman in her 30s in good health.

V is TRBV6-1 and J is TRBJ1-2, with D possibly being TRBD1 (5 bases). The V gene's germline CDR1 is MNHNS and CDR2 SASEGT. The CDR3 has 13 amino acids. The ends were cut back, 0 bases at V and 4 bases at J, with 6 bases in the middle. The CDR3 spells CASSEAGVYGYTF. The CDR3 bases are TGTGCCAGCAGTGAAGCAGGGGTCTATGGCTACACCTTC.

The chain carries TRBV28 and TRBJ2-7, with D uncertain. In germline, CDR1 is MDHEN, CDR2 SYDVKM. This CDR3 contains 15 residues. V was shortened by 7 bases and J by 4 bases, with 20 bases between the two germline ends. The CDR3 nucleotides are TGTGCCAGCACTCTGAGTGGAGACCCGTCATACGAGCAGTACTTC. Amino acids: CASTLSGDPSYEQYF.

The chain recombines TRBV5-4 with TRBJ2-1; D unresolved. This CDR3 spans 12 amino acids. CDR1 is SGHNT and CDR2 is YYREEE in the germline V gene (reference sequence). The germline V and J ends were trimmed by 0 bases and 6 bases, with 4 bases remaining between them. The CDR3 loop reads CASSLEANEQFF. The CDR3 nucleotides read TGTGCCAGCAGCTTGGAAGCCAATGAGCAGTTCTTC.

This rearrangement joins TRBV21-1 to TRBJ2-7; the tabulated D call, TRBD2, remains unverified against the DNA. TRBV21-1 is noted as a pseudogene. The CDR3 has 12 residues. CDR3: CASSGDSYEQYF. The CDR3, as DNA: TGTGCCAGTTCGGGGGACTCCTACGAGCAGTACTTC.

Regarding this clone: This same CDR3 is encoded by further DNA sequences in the sample. The chain combines TRBV28 with TRBJ2-5; 9 bases are shared with TRBD2. TRBJ2-7 explains the end of the DNA better; the J call may be wrong. The CDR3 consists of 14 residues. Germline CDR1 and CDR2: MDHEN and SYDVKM. The CDR3 region is CASSLLAGSYEQYF. CDR3 nucleotide sequence: TGTGCCAGCAGTTTACTAGCGGGGAGCTACGAGCAGTACTTC.

The V gene is TRBV28, the J gene TRBJ1-2; D remains unclear. The CDR3 totals 19 residues. Per germline, CDR1 MDHEN and CDR2 SYDVKM. Trimming cost V 3 bases and J 0 bases, with 23 bases left between them. The CDR3 region has the DNA TGTGCCAGCAGTTTCCCCATGGGTGGTTACACTGTAGCTAACTATGGCTACACCTTC. Amino acid sequence: CASSFPMGGYTVANYGYTF.

This chain joins TRBV6-1 and TRBJ2-7, with 9 positions matching TRBD1. The CDR3 is 17 residues long. The junction had 12 bases not matched to a gene; V was cut back by 4 bases and J by 2 bases. Germline loops: CDR1 MNHNS, CDR2 SASEGT. This CDR3 reads CASSAYNRDRAPYEQYF. Written as DNA, the CDR3 is TGTGCCAGCAGTGCTTACAACCGGGACAGGGCGCCCTACGAGCAGTACTTC.

V gene TRBV7-9 combines with J gene TRBJ2-1; 12 bases are shared with TRBD2. The germline gives CDR1 SEHNR, CDR2 FQNEAQ (reference sequence). The V and J ends lost 7 bases and 2 bases, in that order; junction bases with no gene match: 3. The CDR3 consists of 15 residues. The CDR3 nucleotides are TGTGCCAGCAAACGACTAGCGGGAGCCTACAATGAGCAGTTCTTC. Translated: CASKRLAGAYNEQFF.

The rearrangement joins TRBV9 to TRBJ2-3, with 11 bases identical to TRBD2. The CDR3 is made up of 15 amino acids. V was clipped by 5 bases and J by 2 bases; unmatched bases: 4. CDR1 and CDR2 from the germline V gene are SGDLS and YYNGEE. CDR3 amino acids: CASSLAGGSTDTQYF. Here the CDR3 DNA reads TGTGCCAGCAGTCTAGCGGGAGGATCCACAGATACGCAGTATTTT.

This chain connects TRBV7-9 to TRBJ2-4, with D perhaps being TRBD1 or TRBD2 (5 bases each). This CDR3 is built from 13 residues. V lost 10 bases, J lost 7 bases, and 17 bases lay in between. CDR1 is SEHNR and CDR2 is FQNEAQ in the germline V gene (reference sequence). CDR3 sequence: CATTAGTRNIQYF. The DNA of the CDR3 is TGTGCCACGACGGCCGGGACGCGGAACATTCAGTACTTC.

This chain uses TRBV11-2 with TRBJ2-1; tentative D call: TRBD2 (6 bases). This CDR3 comprises 15 residues. Germline values: CDR1 SGHAT, CDR2 FQNNGV. V was shortened by 6 bases and J by 7 bases, with 19 bases between the two germline ends. The DNA for the CDR3 is TGTGCCAGCAGTCATTGGGAGGTAGTACTGAATGAGCAGTTCTTC. It encodes CASSHWEVVLNEQFF.

J is TRBJ2-7 and V is TRBV11-2; D is perhaps TRBD1 (6 bases). The CDR3 runs to 14 residues. CDR1 and CDR2 from the germline V gene are SGHAT and FQNNGV. The V end lost 4 bases, the J end lost 2 bases, and 12 bases lay between the germline ends. CDR3 residues: CASSSRDIAYEQYF. As DNA, the CDR3 is TGTGCCAGCAGCTCCCGGGACATTGCCTACGAGCAGTACTTC.

In the case of this clone: Germline and junction disagree at one end, which may indicate a read error. The chain joins TRBV5-3 to TRBJ2-7, with a possible D match to TRBD2 (6 bases). TRBV5-3 is reported as an ORF; its role is uncertain. The CDR3 length is 11 residues. The DNA for the CDR3 is TGCGTCCGGGGGTTCGCCTACGAGCAGTACTTC. Protein sequence: CVRGFAYEQYF.

The chain uses TRBV7-9 and TRBJ2-3; 9 nucleotides line up with TRBD2. The CDR3 totals 15 residues. Germline V gene lookup returns CDR1 SEHNR and CDR2 FQNEAQ (reference sequence). V was pared by 4 bases and J by 11 bases, with 13 bases of the junction left unmatched. The CDR3 loop is CASSSESLSGRRQYF. The DNA for the CDR3 is TGTGCCAGCAGCTCCGAGAGCCTTAGCGGGAGAAGGCAGTATTTT.

This chain joins TRBV6-5 and TRBJ2-7; possibly TRBD1 or TRBD2 for D (5 bases each). The CDR3 extends over 13 amino acids. V was trimmed by 2 bases and J by 7 bases, leaving 12 bases between them. Germline lookup yields CDR1 MNHEY and CDR2 SVGAGI. The CDR3 region is CASSYRGDQEQYF. Here the CDR3 DNA reads TGTGCCAGCAGTTACAGAGGGGATCAAGAGCAGTACTTC.

The chain has TRBV28 and TRBJ2-7; TRBD2 is a possible D gene (6 bases). CDR1 MDHEN and CDR2 SYDVKM come from the germline V gene. Trimming pared 8 bases from V and 2 bases from J, leaving 10 bases between. This CDR3 comprises 12 residues. The CDR3 coding sequence is TGTGCCAGCGCGGAGGGCGCCTACGAGCAGTACTTC. It encodes CASAEGAYEQYF.

The V and J genes are TRBV5-6 and TRBJ2-7; possibly TRBD1 or TRBD2 for D (5 bases each). The V and J ends lost 0 bases and 3 bases respectively, with 13 bases between them. CDR1 is SGHDT and CDR2 is YYEEEE in the germline V gene. This CDR3 spans 15 amino acids. The CDR3 here is CASSLEGLGDYEQYF. The CDR3 DNA reads TGTGCCAGCAGCTTGGAAGGGTTGGGGGACTACGAGCAGTACTTC.

J is TRBJ2-1 and V is TRBV28; 15 bases fit TRBD2. Germline CDR1 reads MDHEN; CDR2 reads SYDVKM. The V segment lost 3 bases and the J segment 10 bases; nucleotides outside the gene matches: 7. The CDR3 sequence is 16 residues long. CDR3: CASSLGLAGGTREQFF. The CDR3 DNA is TGTGCCAGCAGTTTGGGACTAGCGGGAGGAACCAGGGAGCAGTTCTTC.

The chain combines TRBV18 with TRBJ2-2; TRBD1 matches 10 bases. V dropped 8 bases and J dropped 7; count of bases not matched to a gene: 10. This CDR3 comprises 15 residues. The germline V gene has CDR1 KGHSH and CDR2 LQKENI. CDR3 protein: CASQPGTGVVGELFF. The CDR3 nucleotides read TGTGCCAGCCAACCCGGGACAGGGGTCGTCGGGGAGCTGTTTTTT.

The J gene is TRBJ2-7, the V gene TRBV29-1; the D is unclear. The V end lost 3 bases, the J end lost 4 bases, and 13 bases lay between the germline ends. Germline CDR1 SQVTM, CDR2 ANQGSEA. This CDR3 region has 13 residues. The CDR3: CSVDRETDYEQYF. Written as DNA, the CDR3 is TGCAGCGTTGACCGAGAGACGGATTACGAGCAGTACTTC.